These 30 T cell receptor beta chains were sequenced from one sample in a study of T cells in Graves' hyperthyroidism and ophthalmopathy (dated by TCRdb to between 2018 and 2021). The library was produced with multiplex PCR. The instrument was an Illumina HiSeq 2000. The TCR beta CDR3 regions were amplified from the RNA transcripts. For the first round of RT-PCR on the TCR CDR3, the HTBI primer set was used together with the Qiagen OneStep RT-PCR kit. Starting from the raw public reads, TCRdb applied fastp trimming at Q25, assembled clones with MiXCR and retained in-frame beta chains. Each CDR3 protein gets just one entry, which takes the most common genes and DNA from the rows behind it. In this sample the table shows hundreds of thousands of distinct CDR3 sequences, under 20% of which occur a single time. Around 17% of the sample rests with the top ten. The specimen was blood. The receptors derive from a woman aged 18-29 years with Graves' ophthalmopathy.

A note on this clonotype: A much larger clonotype is one base distant, so this may be a read error. This rearrangement joins TRBV7-2 to TRBJ1-1, with D perhaps TRBD1 (6 bases). V shed 5 bases and J shed 7 bases, with 23 bases lying between them. CDR1 and CDR2 from the germline V gene are SGHTA and FQGNSA. CDR3 length: 16 residues. CDR3 DNA: TGTGCCAGCAGCCCCGGACAGTCCCCTAGAACAGGTGAAGCTTTCTTT. Its translation is CASSPGQSPRTGEAFF.

With respect to this clonotype: A much larger clone differs by one base, so this may be a read error. The genes are TRBV20-1 and TRBJ2-7; 7 bases align to TRBD1. The CDR3 has 12 amino acids. Germline values: CDR1 DFQATT, CDR2 SNEGSKA (reference sequence). CDR3 DNA sequence: TGCAGTGCAGGGGACAGAGGCTACGGGCAGTACTTC. Amino acid sequence: CSAGDRGYGQYF.

V gene TRBV10-3 combines with J gene TRBJ2-7; 7 bases fit TRBD2. The CDR3 is 19 amino acids. V trimming: 0 bases; J trimming: 2 bases; junction bases outside the gene matches: 16. Germline CDR1 ENHRY, CDR2 SYGVKD. The CDR3 DNA reads as TGTGCCATCAGTGAGTCGACTCAAGGGAGCAGCGGGGCAACCTACGAGCAGTACTTC. The encoded protein is CAISESTQGSSGATYEQYF.

This sequence joins TRBV29-1 and TRBJ1-4; no clear D gene. CDR1 and CDR2 (germline): SQVTM, ANQGSEA. This CDR3 spans 14 amino acids. The V end was cut by 2 bases, the J end by 5 bases, with 12 bases between. The CDR3 spells CSVEWVGANEKLFF. The CDR3 DNA sequence: TGCAGCGTTGAATGGGTTGGTGCGAATGAAAAACTGTTTTTT.

The chain is built from TRBV3-1 and TRBJ1-1; no firm D call. This CDR3 spans 12 amino acids. The V gene's germline CDR1 is LGHDT and CDR2 YNNKEL (reference sequence). The V and J ends lost 1 base and 10 bases respectively, with 10 bases between them. The CDR3: CASSQASSLAFF. The CDR3 bases are TGTGCCAGCAGCCAAGCTTCCTCTCTAGCTTTCTTT. The whole variable domain, remainder taken from reference TRBV3-1 and TRBJ1-1, is DTAVSQTPKYLVTQMGNDKSIKCEQNLGHDTMYWYKQDSKKFLKIMFSYNNKELIINETVPNRFSPKSPDKAHLNLHINSLELGDSAVYFCASSQASSLAFFGQGTRLTVV.

With respect to this clonotype: A single base separates this from a much larger clone, so it may be a read error. The rearrangement uses TRBV7-9 and TRBJ1-5; D remains unclear. The CDR3 extends over 14 amino acids. Germline CDR1 and CDR2: SEHNR and FQNEAQ (reference sequence). CDR3 DNA: TGTGCCAGCAGCTTCACGGAGGGTAATCAGCCCCGGCATTTT. Encoded protein: CASSFTEGNQPRHF.

V and J are TRBV28 and TRBJ1-1, with D hard to call. Germline CDR1 is MDHEN and CDR2 is SYDVKM. The CDR3 is made up of 13 amino acids. V lost 2 bases to trimming and J lost 12 bases, with 16 bases between them. CDR3 in amino acids: CASSLPALKNTFF. The CDR3 DNA reads as TGTGCCAGCAGTTTACCCGCCCTGAAGAATACTTTCTTT.

The chain uses TRBV9 and TRBJ1-2; the match to TRBD1 covers 7 bases. CDR3 length: 15 amino acids. The junction had 8 bases not matched to a gene; V was cut back by 4 bases and J by 2 bases. Germline CDR1 reads SGDLS; CDR2 reads YYNGEE. CDR3 region: CASSPSGDSNYGYTF. The CDR3 coding sequence is TGTGCCAGCAGCCCCTCGGGGGACAGCAACTATGGCTACACCTTC.

J is TRBJ2-7 and V is TRBV15; 9 nucleotides align to TRBD2. V lost 2 bases to trimming and J lost 2 bases; unmatched junction nucleotides: 7. The CDR3 is made up of 16 amino acids. Germline V gene lookup returns CDR1 LNHNV and CDR2 YYDKDF (reference sequence). DNA of the CDR3: TGTGCCACCAGCAGACCTGTGGCTAGCGGGGCCTACGAGCAGTACTTC. Translation: CATSRPVASGAYEQYF.

This clonotype was counted a few times. V usage is TRBV4-1 and J usage is TRBJ2-2, with 12 bases lining up with TRBD2. This CDR3 is built from 16 residues. Germline loops: CDR1 MGHRA, CDR2 YSYEKL. V lost 1 base to trimming and J lost 5 bases; unmatched junction nucleotides: 2. Here the CDR3 DNA reads TGCGCCAGCAGCCAAGTACTAGCGGGAGGTACCGGGGAGCTGTTTTTT. Its translation is CASSQVLAGGTGELFF.

The rearrangement uses TRBV4-3 and TRBJ1-5, with D unresolved. V shed 0 bases and J shed 7 bases, with 10 bases lying between them. The CDR3 contains 14 residues. Germline CDR1 reads LGHNA; CDR2 reads YSLEER. The CDR3 DNA is TGCGCCAGCAGCCAAGATATCGAGGGACAGCCCCAGCATTTT. Translating it yields CASSQDIEGQPQHF.

The chain has TRBV20-1 and TRBJ1-5; possible D gene TRBD1, 6 bases. V shed 5 bases and J shed 9 bases, with 26 bases lying between them. The CDR3 totals 16 residues. Germline CDR1 reads DFQATT; CDR2 reads SNEGSKA (reference sequence). DNA of the CDR3: TGCAGTGCTCAAGAGCCTTGGGGGGGCGATCTCCGGCCCCAGCATTTT. It codes for CSAQEPWGGDLRPQHF.

This clonotype was seen repeatedly, ten times or more. The rearrangement uses TRBV11-2 and TRBJ2-5; TRBD2 agrees at 14 bases. CDR1 is SGHAT, CDR2 FQNNGV, per germline. The CDR3 is 18 residues long. The junction had 7 bases not matched to a gene; V was cut back by 0 bases and J by 4 bases. The CDR3 here is CASSLEPSGTSGGETQYF. The CDR3, as DNA: TGTGCCAGCAGCTTAGAACCTTCCGGGACTAGCGGGGGAGAGACCCAGTACTTC.

This chain links TRBV6-1 with TRBJ2-2; D not resolved. Germline V CDR1 and CDR2: MNHNS, SASEGT. The CDR3 sequence is 12 residues long. With 5 bases removed from V and 7 bases from J, the gap between germline ends came to 8 bases. This chain's CDR3 is CASSLRFGELFF. The CDR3 nucleotides are TGTGCCAGCAGTCTGAGGTTCGGGGAGCTGTTTTTT.

This clonotype was counted many times. The chain recombines TRBV11-1 with TRBJ2-2; D ambiguous. This CDR3 is 12 amino acids long. The V end was cut by 6 bases, the J end by 7 bases, with 9 bases between. The V gene's germline CDR1 is SGHAT and CDR2 FQDESV (reference sequence). The CDR3 DNA reads as TGTGCCAGCAGAGCAGAAGGCGGGGAGCTGTTTTTT. Residues: CASRAEGGELFF.

This clonotype came up a few times. This chain joins TRBV10-3 and TRBJ2-2; D gene unclear. Trimming left V 7 bases short and J 6 bases short, with 9 bases between. The CDR3 covers 12 residues. The germline V gene has CDR1 ENHRY and CDR2 SYGVKD. The CDR3 loop is CAIMSNSGELFF. The DNA for the CDR3 is TGTGCCATCATGAGCAACTCCGGGGAGCTGTTTTTT.

Many counts were recorded for this clonotype. The chain carries TRBV28 and TRBJ2-7, with a possible D match to TRBD1 (5 bases). Germline V gene data show CDR1 as MDHEN and CDR2 as SYDVKM. Trimming took 2 bases from V and 8 from J, leaving 10 bases between them. There are 12 residues in the CDR3. CDR3 amino acids: CASSLRGLKQYF. CDR3 DNA: TGTGCCAGCAGTTTAAGGGGCCTTAAGCAGTACTTC.

This clonotype was seen many times. The J gene is TRBJ2-1, the V gene TRBV7-9; no reliable D call. The V end lost 6 bases, the J end lost 8 bases, and 14 bases lay between the germline ends. The CDR3 runs 13 residues. CDR1 is SEHNR, CDR2 FQNEAQ, per germline (reference sequence). The CDR3 DNA reads TGTGCCAGCAGTTCGACGCCAGTCTATGAGCAGTTCTTC. Translation: CASSSTPVYEQFF.

This clonotype was detected ten times or more. V and J are TRBV18 and TRBJ2-5; TRBD2 is a possible D gene (6 bases). Germline loops: CDR1 KGHSH, CDR2 LQKENI. Trimming removed 6 bases at V and 5 bases at J, with 13 bases between. The CDR3 runs 13 residues. Here the CDR3 DNA reads TGTGCCAGCTCCCTGACTAGTTGGGAGACCCAGTACTTC. It yields the protein CASSLTSWETQYF.

This clonotype has just a few counts. The chain couples TRBV19 to TRBJ1-5; D is unresolved. The CDR3 loop spans 15 amino acids. Trimming shortened V by 5 bases and J by 1 base, and 12 bases separated the two germline ends. The germline V gene has CDR1 LNHDA and CDR2 SQIVND (reference sequence). CDR3: CASSAVSASNQPQHF. The CDR3 region has the DNA TGTGCCAGTAGTGCCGTGAGCGCGAGCAATCAGCCCCAGCATTTT.

V and J are TRBV3-1 and TRBJ2-2, with a possible D match to TRBD2 (6 bases). Trimming pared 1 base from V and 7 bases from J, leaving 13 bases between. Germline V gene sequence: CDR1 LGHDT, CDR2 YNNKEL (reference sequence). The CDR3 has 15 residues. In DNA form, the CDR3 reads TGTGCCAGCAGCCAAGGACTAGTAATGAGCGGGGAGCTGTTTTTT. Translated, it gives CASSQGLVMSGELFF.

The J gene is TRBJ2-1, the V gene TRBV20-1; 9 bases align to TRBD2. Germline CDR1 is DFQATT and CDR2 is SNEGSKA (reference sequence). The CDR3 totals 14 residues. The J segment lost 6 bases and the V segment lost 4 bases, leaving 7 bases of the junction unmatched. The CDR3 reads CSAIPGLASNEQFF. CDR3 sequence (DNA): TGCAGTGCTATTCCGGGACTAGCCTCCAATGAGCAGTTCTTC.

This clonotype was seen repeatedly, ten times or more. V usage is TRBV18 and J usage is TRBJ2-7, with D perhaps TRBD1 (5 bases). The CDR3 loop spans 14 amino acids. V was cut by 0 bases and J by 3 bases, with 9 bases left in between. The germline V gene has CDR1 KGHSH and CDR2 LQKENI. Written as DNA, the CDR3 is TGTGCCAGCTCACCACCGGCAGGGAACTACGAGCAGTACTTC. Encoded protein: CASSPPAGNYEQYF.

The rearrangement links TRBV20-1 to TRBJ2-6; weak D call: TRBD2 (5 bases). The CDR3 spans 15 residues. V was shortened by 3 bases and J by 2 bases, with 11 bases between the two germline ends. CDR1 DFQATT and CDR2 SNEGSKA come from the germline V gene (reference sequence). CDR3 amino acids: CSASEGGTGANVLTF. CDR3 nucleotide sequence: TGCAGTGCTAGCGAGGGTGGCACTGGGGCCAACGTCCTGACTTTC.

This clonotype appeared many times. V usage is TRBV3-1 and J usage is TRBJ2-7; TRBD1 aligns across 7 bases. The ends lost 1 base at V and 3 bases at J; junction bases unmatched: 0. The CDR3 spans 13 residues. CDR1 and CDR2 from the germline V gene are LGHDT and YNNKEL (reference sequence). CDR3 bases: TGTGCCAGCAGCCAAGCAGGGGGCTACGAGCAGTACTTC. Protein product: CASSQAGGYEQYF.

This chain links TRBV5-1 with TRBJ2-1, with 10 bases that match TRBD2. CDR3 size: 15 residues. Germline-derived CDR1 and CDR2 are SGHRS and YFSETQ. Trimming took 0 bases from V and 4 from J; bases not matched to a gene: 1. The DNA for the CDR3 is TGCGCCAGCAGCTTGGAGCGGGAGGGTTACAATGAGCAGTTCTTC. Translation gives CASSLEREGYNEQFF.

The V and J genes are TRBV3-1 and TRBJ1-6; TRBD1 is a possible D gene (6 bases). Trimming left V 1 base short and J 10 bases short, with 14 bases between. The CDR3 contains 15 residues. CDR1 is LGHDT, CDR2 YNNKEL, per germline (reference sequence). The CDR3 DNA is TGTGCCAGCAGCCAAGGGGGAAGGGGGGGGTCACCCCTCCACTTT. Amino acids: CASSQGGRGGSPLHF.

This clonotype was observed a handful of times. This chain connects TRBV5-8 to TRBJ2-3, with D hard to call. V was trimmed by 0 bases and J by 2 bases, leaving 7 bases between them. Germline assignment: CDR1 SGHTS and CDR2 YDEGEE. This CDR3 is built from 14 residues. The CDR3 DNA sequence: TGTGCCAGCAGCTTGGACATCGACACAGATACGCAGTATTTT. Its translation: CASSLDIDTDTQYF.

This clonotype was found a few times. The chain has TRBV20-1 and TRBJ1-2; D might be TRBD1 (6 bases). This CDR3 region has 15 residues. Between the trimmed V and J ends, which lost 3 bases and 0 bases, there was a span of 14 bases. Per germline, CDR1 DFQATT and CDR2 SNEGSKA (reference sequence). The CDR3: CSARRPQGPNYGYTF. The CDR3 coding sequence is TGCAGTGCTAGGCGGCCTCAGGGGCCTAACTATGGCTACACCTTC.

The V and J genes are TRBV15 and TRBJ2-7; 9 bases map to TRBD1. Germline assignment: CDR1 LNHNV and CDR2 YYDKDF (reference sequence). The CDR3 runs to 15 residues. With V trimmed by 1 base and J by 7 bases, 8 bases remained unmatched. The CDR3 protein is CATSRVLTGGSEQYF. CDR3 nucleotides: TGTGCCACCAGCAGAGTATTGACAGGGGGAAGTGAGCAGTACTTC.